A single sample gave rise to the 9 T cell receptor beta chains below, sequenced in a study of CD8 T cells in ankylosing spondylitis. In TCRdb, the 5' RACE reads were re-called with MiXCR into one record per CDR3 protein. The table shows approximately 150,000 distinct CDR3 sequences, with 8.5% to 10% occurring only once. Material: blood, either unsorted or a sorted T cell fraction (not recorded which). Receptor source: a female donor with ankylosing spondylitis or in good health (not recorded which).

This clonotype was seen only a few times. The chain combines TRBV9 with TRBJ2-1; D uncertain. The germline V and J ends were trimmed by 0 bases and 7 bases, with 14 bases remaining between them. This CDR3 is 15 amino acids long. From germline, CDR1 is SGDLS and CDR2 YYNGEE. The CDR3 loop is CASSVGAERRNEQFF. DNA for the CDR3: TGTGCCAGCAGCGTAGGAGCAGAGAGGCGGAATGAGCAGTTCTTC.

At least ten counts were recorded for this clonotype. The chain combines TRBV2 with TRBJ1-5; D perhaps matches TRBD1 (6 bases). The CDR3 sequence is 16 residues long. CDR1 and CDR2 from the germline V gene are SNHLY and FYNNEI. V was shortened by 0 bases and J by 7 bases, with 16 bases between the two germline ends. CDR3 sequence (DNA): TGTGCCAGCAGTGAAGCTTTCTGGGGGGGCAGCCAGCCCCAGCATTTT. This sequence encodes CASSEAFWGGSQPQHF.

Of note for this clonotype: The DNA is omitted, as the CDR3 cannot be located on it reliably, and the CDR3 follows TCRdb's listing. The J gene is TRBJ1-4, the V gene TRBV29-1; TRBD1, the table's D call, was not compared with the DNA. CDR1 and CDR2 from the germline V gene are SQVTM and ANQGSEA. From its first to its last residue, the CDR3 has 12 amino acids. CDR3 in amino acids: CSGRDNGKLFFF.

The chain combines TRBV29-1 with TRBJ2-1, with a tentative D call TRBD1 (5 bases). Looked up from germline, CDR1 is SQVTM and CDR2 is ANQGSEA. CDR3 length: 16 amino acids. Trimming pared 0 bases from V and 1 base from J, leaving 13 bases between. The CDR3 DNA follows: TGCAGCGTTGAAGATGGGGCATTAGGGTCCTACAATGAGCAGTTCTTC. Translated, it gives CSVEDGALGSYNEQFF.

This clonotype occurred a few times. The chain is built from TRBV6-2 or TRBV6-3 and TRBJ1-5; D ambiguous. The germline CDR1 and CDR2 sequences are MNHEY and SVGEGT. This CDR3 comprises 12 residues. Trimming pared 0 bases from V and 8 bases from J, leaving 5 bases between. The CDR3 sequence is CASSYSAEPQHF. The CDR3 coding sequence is TGTGCCAGCAGTTACTCGGCCGAGCCCCAGCATTTT.

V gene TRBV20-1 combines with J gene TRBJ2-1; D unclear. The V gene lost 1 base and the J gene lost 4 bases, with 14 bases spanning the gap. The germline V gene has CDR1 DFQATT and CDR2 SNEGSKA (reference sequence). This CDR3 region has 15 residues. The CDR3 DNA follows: TGCAGTGCTAGAGCAGTGGCTCTGGGATACAATGAGCAGTTCTTC. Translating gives CSARAVALGYNEQFF.

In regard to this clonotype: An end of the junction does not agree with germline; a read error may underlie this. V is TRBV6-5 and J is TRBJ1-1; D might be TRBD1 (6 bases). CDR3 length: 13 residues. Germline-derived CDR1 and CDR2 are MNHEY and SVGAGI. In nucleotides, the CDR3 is TGTGCCAACAGTTATCAGGGGCAGGGTGAAGCTTTCTTT. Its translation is CANSYQGQGEAFF.

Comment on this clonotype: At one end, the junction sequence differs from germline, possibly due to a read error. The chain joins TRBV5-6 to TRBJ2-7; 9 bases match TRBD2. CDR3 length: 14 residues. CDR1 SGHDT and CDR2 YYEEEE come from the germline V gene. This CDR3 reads CASSLGEAGGSWNF. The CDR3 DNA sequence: TGTGCCAGCAGCCTAGGCGAGGCGGGAGGGAGTTGGAACTTC.

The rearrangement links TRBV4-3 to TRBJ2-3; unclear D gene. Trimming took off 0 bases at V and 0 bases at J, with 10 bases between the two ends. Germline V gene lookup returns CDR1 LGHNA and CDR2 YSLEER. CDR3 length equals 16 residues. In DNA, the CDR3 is TGCGCCAGCAGCCAAGATCCCGGATCTAGCACAGATACGCAGTATTTT. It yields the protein CASSQDPGSSTDTQYF.